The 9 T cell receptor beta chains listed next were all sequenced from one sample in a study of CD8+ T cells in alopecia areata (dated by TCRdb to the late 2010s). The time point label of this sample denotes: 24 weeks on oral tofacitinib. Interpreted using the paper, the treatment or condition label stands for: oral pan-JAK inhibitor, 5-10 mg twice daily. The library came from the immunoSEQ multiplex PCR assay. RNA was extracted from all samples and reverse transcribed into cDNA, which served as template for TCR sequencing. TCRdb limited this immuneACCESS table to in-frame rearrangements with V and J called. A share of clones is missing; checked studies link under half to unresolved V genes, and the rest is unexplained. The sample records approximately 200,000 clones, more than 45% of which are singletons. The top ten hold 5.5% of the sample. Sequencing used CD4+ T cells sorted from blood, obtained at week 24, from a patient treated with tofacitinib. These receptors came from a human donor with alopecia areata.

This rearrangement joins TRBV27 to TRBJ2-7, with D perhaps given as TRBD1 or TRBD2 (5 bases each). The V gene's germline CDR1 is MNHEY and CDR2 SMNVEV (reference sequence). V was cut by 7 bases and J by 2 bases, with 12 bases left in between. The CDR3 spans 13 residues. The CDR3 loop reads CASKRDGTYEQYF. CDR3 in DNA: TGTGCCAGCAAACGGGACGGGACCTACGAGCAGTACTTC.

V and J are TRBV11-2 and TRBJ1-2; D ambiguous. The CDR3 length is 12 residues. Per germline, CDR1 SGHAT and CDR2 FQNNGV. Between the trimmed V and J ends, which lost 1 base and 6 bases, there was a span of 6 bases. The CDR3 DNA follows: TGTGCCAGCAGCTTAGGGAGAGATGGCTACACCTTC. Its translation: CASSLGRDGYTF.

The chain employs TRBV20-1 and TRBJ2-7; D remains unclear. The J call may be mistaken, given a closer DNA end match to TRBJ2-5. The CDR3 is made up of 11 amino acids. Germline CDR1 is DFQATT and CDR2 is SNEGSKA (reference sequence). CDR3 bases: TGCAGTGCTAGGGACCAAGAGACCCAGTACTTC. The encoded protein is CSARDQETQYF.

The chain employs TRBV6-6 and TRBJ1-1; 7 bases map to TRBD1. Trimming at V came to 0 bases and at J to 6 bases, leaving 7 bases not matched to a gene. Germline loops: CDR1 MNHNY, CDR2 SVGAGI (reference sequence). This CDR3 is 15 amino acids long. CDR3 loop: CASSYSITGVPEAFF. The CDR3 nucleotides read TGTGCCAGCAGTTACTCCATCACAGGGGTCCCTGAAGCTTTCTTT.

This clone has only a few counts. The CDR3 bases are TGTGCCAGCAGTTACACAGGTGACCGAGAGACCCAGTACTTC. It translates to CASSYTGDRETQYF. The V call is TRBV6-5, the J call TRBJ2-5; weak D call: TRBD1 (5 bases). Germline assignment: CDR1 MNHEY and CDR2 SVGAGI. V lost 2 bases to trimming and J lost 4 bases, with 11 bases between them. This CDR3 contains 14 residues.

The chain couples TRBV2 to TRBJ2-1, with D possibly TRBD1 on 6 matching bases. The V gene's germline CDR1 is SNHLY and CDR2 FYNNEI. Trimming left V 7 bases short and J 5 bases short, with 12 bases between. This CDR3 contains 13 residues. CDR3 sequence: CASKVRGNNEQFF. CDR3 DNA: TGTGCCAGCAAAGTGAGGGGGAACAATGAGCAGTTCTTC.

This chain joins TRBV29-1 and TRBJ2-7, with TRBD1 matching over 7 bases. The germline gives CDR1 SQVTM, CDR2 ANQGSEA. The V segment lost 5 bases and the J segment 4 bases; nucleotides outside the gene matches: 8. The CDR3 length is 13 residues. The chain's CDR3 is CSVKTGVDYEQYF. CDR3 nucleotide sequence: TGCAGCGTTAAAACAGGGGTTGATTACGAGCAGTACTTC.

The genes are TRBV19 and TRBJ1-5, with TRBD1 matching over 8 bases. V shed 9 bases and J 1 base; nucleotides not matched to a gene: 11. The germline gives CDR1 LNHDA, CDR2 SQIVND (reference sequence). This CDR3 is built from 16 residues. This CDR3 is CASGGQGGASNQPQHF. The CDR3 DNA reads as TGTGCCAGCGGTGGACAGGGCGGTGCGAGCAATCAGCCCCAGCATTTT. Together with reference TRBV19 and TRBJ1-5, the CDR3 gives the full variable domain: DGGITQSPKYLFRKEGQNVTLSCEQNLNHDAMYWYRQDPGQGLRLIYYSQIVNDFQKGDIAEGYSVSREKKESFPLTVTSAQKNPTAFYLCASGGQGGASNQPQHFGDGTRLSIL.

The DNA for the CDR3 is TGTGCCAGCAGCCCCCGGACAGGGTCATTCGGGGAGCTGTTTTTT. As protein: CASSPRTGSFGELFF. This chain joins TRBV7-2 and TRBJ2-2; 8 bases fit TRBD1. V trimming: 5 bases; J trimming: 7 bases; junction bases outside the gene matches: 9. From germline, CDR1 is SGHTA and CDR2 FQGNSA. The CDR3 is 15 residues long. The entire variable domain, with the rest obtained from reference TRBV7-2 and TRBJ2-2, is as follows: GAGVSQSPSNKVTEKGKDVELRCDPISGHTALYWYRQSLGQGLEFLIYFQGNSAPDKSGLPSDRFSAERTGGSVSTLTIQRTQQEDSAVYLCASSPRTGSFGELFFGEGSRLTVL.